This T cell receptor (beta chain) was identified during a study of OX40 agonist ivuxolimab in advanced cancers. A note on this clone: No antigen is known for it.

Study-level results: More expanded clones were seen, on average, in CD8+ T cells than in CD4+.

Data came from immunoSEQ multiplex PCR; TCRdb stores just in-frame clones and leaves some out. In the table there are tens of thousands of clones, about nine tenths of which are singletons. The V gene lost 3 bases and the J gene lost 0 bases, with 9 bases spanning the gap. The CDR3 is made up of 15 amino acids. The germline V gene encodes CDR1 ENHRY and CDR2 SYGVKD. The sample here was CD4+ or CD8+ T cells sorted from blood, taken in a trial of the OX40 agonist ivuxolimab. The chain has TRBV10-3 and TRBJ1-5, with D maybe TRBD1 (6 bases). This TCR was recovered from an adult with an advanced solid tumor such as melanoma, head and neck, liver or kidney cancer. The CDR3 DNA follows: TGTGCCATCAGTGAAAGACAGGCTAGCAATCAGCCCCAGCATTTT. The encoded protein is CAISERQASNQPQHF.